Below, one TCR beta chain is given with its context. The data stem from a study of response to subunit inactivated influenza vaccine. TCRdb re-analysed the RT-PCR reads in MiXCR, keeping a single row per CDR3 protein. The sample yields fewer than 550,000 distinct CDR3 sequences, 25% seen once. The CDR3 is made up of 16 amino acids. Germline values: CDR1 SGHTA, CDR2 FQGNSA. V was cut by 1 base and J by 0 bases, with 10 bases left in between. The sequences come from CD4+ T cells sorted from PBMCs, collected more than 4 days after vaccination. The chain combines TRBV7-2 with TRBJ1-5; D is uncertain. This TCR was sampled from a man between 45 and 60 years old who received an inactivated influenza vaccine. The CDR3 DNA is TGTGCCAGCAGCTTAGAGCCCAGGACTAGCAATCAGCCCCAGCATTTT. It encodes CASSLEPRTSNQPQHF.